These 4 T cell receptor beta chains came from one sample sequenced in a study of control samples from healthy donors and cancer patients. Some clones are missing from TCRdb's copy, which holds only in-frame ones; the method was immunoSEQ multiplex PCR. The sample records about 220,000 clones, just under 95% being singletons. Specimen: blood. The receptors shown here come from a man between 45 and 60 years old in good health.

V gene TRBV14 combines with J gene TRBJ1-5; D gene ambiguous. The CDR3 spans 15 residues. V was trimmed by 1 base and J by 3 bases, leaving 10 bases between them. The germline V gene encodes CDR1 SGHDN and CDR2 FVKESK. CDR3 bases: TGTGCCAGCAGCCAAGCCTTAGGCCCCAATCAGCCCCAGCATTTT. This codes for CASSQALGPNQPQHF. The entire variable domain, with the rest obtained from reference TRBV14 and TRBJ1-5, is as follows: EAGVTQFPSHSVIEKGQTVTLRCDPISGHDNLYWYRRVMGKEIKFLLHFVKESKQDESGMPNNRFLAERTGGTYSTLKVQPAELEDSGVYFCASSQALGPNQPQHFGDGTRLSIL.

This clone was recorded once. The chain uses TRBV18 and TRBJ2-1, with 9 nucleotides matching TRBD2. V lost 4 bases, J lost 1 base, and 2 bases stayed unmatched. The CDR3 totals 15 residues. Germline V gene lookup returns CDR1 KGHSH and CDR2 LQKENI. Here the CDR3 DNA reads TGTGCCAGCTCACTAGCGGGGGATTCCTACAATGAGCAGTTCTTC. As protein: CASSLAGDSYNEQFF.

This clone is a singleton in its sample. The chain carries TRBV5-1 and TRBJ1-4, with a possible D match to TRBD1 (6 bases). This CDR3 is 16 amino acids long. The germline V gene encodes CDR1 SGHRS and CDR2 YFSETQ. V was cut by 4 bases and J by 2 bases, with 15 bases left in between. The DNA for the CDR3 is TGCGCCAGCAGCCCCCAACCAGGACAGACTAATGAAAAACTGTTTTTT. This translates into CASSPQPGQTNEKLFF.

The chain is built from TRBV19 and TRBJ1-1; D call uncertain. Trimming shortened V by 7 bases and J by 5 bases, and 8 bases separated the two germline ends. The germline gives CDR1 LNHDA, CDR2 SQIVND (reference sequence). The CDR3 totals 11 residues. The CDR3 DNA is TGTGCCAGTACGGAGAGGACTGAAGCTTTCTTT. This gives the protein CASTERTEAFF.